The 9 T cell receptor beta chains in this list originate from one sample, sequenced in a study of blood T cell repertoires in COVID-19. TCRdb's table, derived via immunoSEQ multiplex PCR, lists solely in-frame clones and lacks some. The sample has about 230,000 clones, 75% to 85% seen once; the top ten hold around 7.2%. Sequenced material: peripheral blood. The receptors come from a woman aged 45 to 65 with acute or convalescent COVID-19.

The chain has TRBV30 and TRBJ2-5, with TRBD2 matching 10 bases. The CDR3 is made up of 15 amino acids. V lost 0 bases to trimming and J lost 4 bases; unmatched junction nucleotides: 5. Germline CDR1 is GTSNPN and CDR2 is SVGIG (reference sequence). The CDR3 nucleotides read TGTGCCTGGAGTGTTCAGCGGGGGGGCCGAGAGACCCAGTACTTC. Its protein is CAWSVQRGGRETQYF.

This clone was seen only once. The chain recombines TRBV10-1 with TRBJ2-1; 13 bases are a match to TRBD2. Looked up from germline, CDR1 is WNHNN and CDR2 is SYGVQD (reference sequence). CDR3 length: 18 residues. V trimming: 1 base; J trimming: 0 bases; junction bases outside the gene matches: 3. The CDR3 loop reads CASSEWTSGGTSYNEQFF. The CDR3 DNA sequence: TGCGCCAGCAGTGAGTGGACTAGCGGGGGAACCTCCTACAATGAGCAGTTCTTC.

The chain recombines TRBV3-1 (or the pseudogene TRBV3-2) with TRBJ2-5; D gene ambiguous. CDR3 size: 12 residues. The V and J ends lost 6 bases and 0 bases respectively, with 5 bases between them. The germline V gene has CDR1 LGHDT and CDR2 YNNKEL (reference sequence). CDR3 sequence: CASSYYQETQYF. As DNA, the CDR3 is TGTGCCAGCAGTTACTACCAAGAGACCCAGTACTTC.

The CDR3 protein is CASSDRRQNYGYTF. The CDR3 bases are TGTGCCAGCAGTGATAGGCGGCAGAACTATGGCTACACCTTC. The chain links TRBV2 to TRBJ1-2; D is unresolved. V lost 3 bases and J 2 bases, leaving 10 bases between the germline ends. The CDR3 consists of 14 residues. Germline-derived CDR1 and CDR2 are SNHLY and FYNNEI.

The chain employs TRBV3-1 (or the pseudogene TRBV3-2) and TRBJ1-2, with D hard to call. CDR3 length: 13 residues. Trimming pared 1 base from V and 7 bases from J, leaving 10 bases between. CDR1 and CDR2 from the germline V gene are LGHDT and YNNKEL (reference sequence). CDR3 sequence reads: CASSQVKSGGYTF. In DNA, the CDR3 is TGTGCCAGCAGCCAAGTGAAAAGCGGTGGCTACACCTTC.

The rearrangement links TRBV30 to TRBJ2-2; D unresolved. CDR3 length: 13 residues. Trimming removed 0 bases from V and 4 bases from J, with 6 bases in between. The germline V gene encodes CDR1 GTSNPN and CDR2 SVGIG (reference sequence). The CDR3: CAWSVSFTGELFF. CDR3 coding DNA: TGTGCCTGGAGTGTAAGCTTCACCGGGGAGCTGTTTTTT. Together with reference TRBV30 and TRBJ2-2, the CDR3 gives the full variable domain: SQTIHQWPATLVQPVGSPLSLECTVEGTSNPNLYWYRQAAGRGLQLLFYSVGIGQISSEVPQNLSASRPQDRQFILSSKKLLLSDSGFYLCAWSVSFTGELFFGEGSRLTVL.

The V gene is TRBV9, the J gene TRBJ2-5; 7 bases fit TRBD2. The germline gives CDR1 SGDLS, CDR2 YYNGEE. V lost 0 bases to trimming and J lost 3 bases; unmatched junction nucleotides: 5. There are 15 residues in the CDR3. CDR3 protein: CASSVGLRGKETQYF. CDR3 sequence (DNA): TGTGCCAGCAGCGTAGGGTTGCGGGGGAAAGAGACCCAGTACTTC.

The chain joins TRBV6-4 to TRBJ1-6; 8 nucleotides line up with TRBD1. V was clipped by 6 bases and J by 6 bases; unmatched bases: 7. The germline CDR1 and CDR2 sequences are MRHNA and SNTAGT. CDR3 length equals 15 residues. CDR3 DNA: TGTGCCAGCAGGACAAGAACAGGGGGTAATTCACCCCTCCACTTT. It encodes CASRTRTGGNSPLHF.

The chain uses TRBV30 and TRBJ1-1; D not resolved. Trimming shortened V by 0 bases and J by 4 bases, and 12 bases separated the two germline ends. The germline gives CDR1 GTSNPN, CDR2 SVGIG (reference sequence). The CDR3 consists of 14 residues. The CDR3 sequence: CAWSVGFGSTEAFF. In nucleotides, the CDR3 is TGTGCCTGGAGTGTAGGCTTCGGGAGCACTGAAGCTTTCTTT.